This T cell receptor beta chain was profiled in a study of blood T cell repertoires in COVID-19. Turning to the study itself: Acute and convalescent COVID-19 specimens originated in the United States, Italy and Spain. T cells, B-cell-depleted T cells, or PBMCs provided the cDNA or gDNA that served as material.

CDR3 size: 16 residues. Between the trimmed V and J ends, which lost 2 bases and 0 bases, there was a span of 13 bases. Germline V gives CDR1 MNHEY, CDR2 SVGAGI. Per the original methods: It was from reference gene primer amplification that nucleated cell counts were estimated. Assay: immunoSEQ multiplex PCR; the TCRdb copy retains only in-frame clones and omits some. V, J and clone size reflect that table, while D and trimming were determined from the DNA. The sample has roughly 91,000 clones, roughly four fifths seen once; the top ten hold 1.2%. The chain couples TRBV6-5 to TRBJ1-1, with unresolved D. The sample was peripheral blood. This sequence originates from a woman of 80 years or more with acute or convalescent COVID-19. In DNA form, the CDR3 reads TGTGCCAGCAGTTACGACCCTAGGCGAATGAACACTGAAGCTTTCTTT. This codes for CASSYDPRRMNTEAFF.